Following are 17 T cell receptor beta chains from one sample sequenced in a study of shared clonotypes between healthy human individuals. Assay used: immunoSEQ multiplex PCR; TCRdb lists only in-frame clones, some missing. Of around 1.6 million clones in the sample, approximately 98% were seen once. The sample comprised naive CD4+ T cells sorted from blood. Subset denoted: CD45RA+ positively selected. These receptors all stem from a man under 40 in good health.

In regard to this clone: The sample carries other DNA sequences with the same CDR3. J is TRBJ1-5 and V is TRBV6-5; D perhaps matches TRBD1 (5 bases). The CDR3 is made up of 14 amino acids. Germline V CDR1 and CDR2: MNHEY, SVGAGI. With 0 bases removed from V and 6 bases from J, the gap between germline ends came to 9 bases. In DNA, the CDR3 is TGTGCCAGCAGTTACTCGAGGGGAGGTCAGCCCCAGCATTTT. It specifies CASSYSRGGQPQHF.

The count of this clone is one. The rearrangement uses TRBV7-8 and TRBJ2-1; D may be TRBD1 or TRBD2 (5 bases each). With 2 bases removed from V and 8 bases from J, the gap between germline ends came to 7 bases. The CDR3 length is 12 residues. Germline V CDR1 and CDR2: SGHVS, FQNEAQ. CDR3 bases: TGTGCCAGCAGCTTAAGGGACCATGAGCAGTTCTTC. Its protein is CASSLRDHEQFF.

The rearrangement joins TRBV18 to TRBJ2-6, with D perhaps matching TRBD1 or TRBD2 (5 bases each). Trimming stripped 3 bases from V and 4 bases from J, with 10 bases between. Germline lookup yields CDR1 KGHSH and CDR2 LQKENI. The CDR3 loop spans 15 amino acids. CDR3 DNA: TGTGCCAGCTCACCGGGGGAGTACGGGGCCAACGTCCTGACTTTC. It encodes CASSPGEYGANVLTF.

The J gene is TRBJ2-7, the V gene TRBV9; D possibly corresponds to TRBD1 (6 bases). There are 14 residues in the CDR3. Trimming removed 4 bases at V and 6 bases at J, with 17 bases between. Germline V gene sequence: CDR1 SGDLS, CDR2 YYNGEE. CDR3 in DNA: TGTGCCAGCAGCCCAACAGGGCTGGTTGGCGAGCAGTACTTC. This translates into CASSPTGLVGEQYF.

The chain carries TRBV15 and TRBJ2-2; D not certain. The CDR3 sequence is 14 residues long. V lost 1 base and J lost 3, with 6 bases in between. Germline CDR1 reads LNHNV; CDR2 reads YYDKDF (reference sequence). CDR3 loop: CATSRGLDTGELFF. In DNA, the CDR3 is TGTGCCACCAGCAGAGGATTAGACACCGGGGAGCTGTTTTTT.

This sequence joins TRBV7-8 and TRBJ2-7; 10 positions match TRBD1. The CDR3 runs to 15 residues. The germline gives CDR1 SGHVS, CDR2 FQNEAQ. The V and J ends lost 5 bases and 0 bases, in that order; junction bases with no gene match: 4. The CDR3, as DNA: TGTGCCAGCAGCACGGACAGGGGGAGCTCCTACGAGCAGTACTTC. Translated, it gives CASSTDRGSSYEQYF.

The count of this clone is one. V and J are TRBV28 and TRBJ2-1, with 16 bases identical to TRBD2. With 4 bases clipped from V and 0 bases from J, the junction kept 3 bases outside the gene matches. The CDR3 consists of 18 residues. CDR1 is MDHEN and CDR2 is SYDVKM in the germline V gene. DNA for the CDR3: TGTGCCAGCAGTTCCGGGACTAGCGGGAGGGCCTCCTACAATGAGCAGTTCTTC. Amino acids: CASSSGTSGRASYNEQFF.

This chain joins TRBV27 and TRBJ2-5; perhaps TRBD1 as D (5 bases). Trimming took off 5 bases at V and 0 bases at J, with 10 bases between the two ends. CDR1 is MNHEY, CDR2 SMNVEV, per germline (reference sequence). This CDR3 has 14 residues. CDR3 sequence: CASSTGQNQETQYF. CDR3 DNA: TGTGCCAGCAGTACCGGACAAAACCAAGAGACCCAGTACTTC.

The gene calls are TRBV29-1 and TRBJ1-1, with TRBD1 as a possible D gene (5 bases). Trimming pared 0 bases from V and 3 bases from J, leaving 11 bases between. CDR1 is SQVTM and CDR2 is ANQGSEA in the germline V gene. The CDR3 contains 14 residues. The CDR3 bases are TGCAGCGTTGAAGACGGACAAGGGTACACTGAAGCTTTCTTT. Translated: CSVEDGQGYTEAFF. The variable domain in full, completed from reference TRBV29-1 and TRBJ1-1, reads SAVISQKPSRDICQRGTSLTIQCQVDSQVTMMFWYRQQPGQSLTLIATANQGSEATYESGFVIDKFPISRPNLTFSTLTVSNMSPEDSSIYLCSVEDGQGYTEAFFGQGTRLTVV.

The chain recombines TRBV15 with TRBJ2-6; unclear D gene. Trimming stripped 0 bases from V and 2 bases from J, with 8 bases between. Germline lookup yields CDR1 LNHNV and CDR2 YYDKDF (reference sequence). CDR3 size: 16 residues. CDR3 sequence: CATSRDGRAGANVLTF. In DNA form, the CDR3 reads TGTGCCACCAGCAGAGATGGCCGGGCTGGGGCCAACGTCCTGACTTTC.

About this clone: An end of the junction differs from the germline gene, which may be a read error. The V gene is TRBV7-7, the J gene TRBJ2-5; 8 nucleotides agree with TRBD1. This CDR3 is built from 19 residues. CDR1 SSHAT and CDR2 FNYEAQ come from the germline V gene (reference sequence). CDR3 loop: CASSLSLNLPGTGQETQYF. For the CDR3, the DNA is TGTGCTAGCAGCTTGAGCCTCAACCTGCCCGGGACAGGCCAAGAGACCCAGTACTTC.

The chain carries TRBV28 and TRBJ2-5; 14 nucleotides line up with TRBD2. V shed 4 bases, J shed 4 bases, and the junction held 11 bases outside the gene matches. The CDR3 is 18 residues long. Germline V CDR1 and CDR2: MDHEN, SYDVKM. CDR3: CASSSAGTSGRERETQYF. The CDR3 DNA follows: TGTGCCAGCAGTTCCGCCGGGACTAGCGGGAGAGAAAGAGAGACCCAGTACTTC.

This chain links TRBV5-4 with TRBJ2-7; possible D gene TRBD1, 7 bases. This CDR3 region has 13 residues. In germline, CDR1 is SGHNT, CDR2 YYREEE (reference sequence). Trimming took off 4 bases at V and 1 base at J, with 9 bases between the two ends. CDR3 protein: CASSPGGSYEQYF. Written as DNA, the CDR3 is TGTGCCAGCAGCCCAGGGGGGTCCTACGAGCAGTACTTC. Complete variable domain (other parts from reference TRBV5-4 and TRBJ2-7): ETGVTQSPTHLIKTRGQQVTLRCSSQSGHNTVSWYQQALGQGPQFIFQYYREEENGRGNFPPRFSGLQFPNYSSELNVNALELDDSALYLCASSPGGSYEQYFGPGTRLTVT.

The chain carries TRBV5-1 and TRBJ2-1; D remains ambiguous. V dropped 3 bases and J dropped 12 bases, with 22 bases sitting between them. This CDR3 is 15 amino acids long. Germline values: CDR1 SGHRS, CDR2 YFSETQ. The CDR3: CASSSQSLSDLGQFF. CDR3 DNA: TGCGCCAGCAGCTCACAGAGTCTATCCGACTTGGGGCAGTTCTTC.

This chain connects TRBV4-1 to TRBJ1-3; 10 bases match TRBD1. V was pared by 1 base and J by 5 bases, with 14 bases of the junction left unmatched. The germline V gene has CDR1 MGHRA and CDR2 YSYEKL. The CDR3 is 19 amino acids. The CDR3 loop reads CASSQGSLSRTGGRNTIYF. The CDR3 DNA reads as TGCGCCAGCAGCCAAGGGAGCCTTTCTCGGACAGGGGGACGAAACACCATATATTTT.

The chain has TRBV5-5 and TRBJ2-5, with 16 bases lining up with TRBD2. This CDR3 contains 17 residues. Germline values: CDR1 SGHKS, CDR2 YYEKEE (reference sequence). The ends lost 2 bases at V and 4 bases at J; junction bases unmatched: 5. This chain's CDR3 is CASSLGTSGRAGETQYF. DNA for the CDR3: TGTGCCAGCAGCTTAGGGACTAGCGGGAGGGCCGGAGAGACCCAGTACTTC.

This chain uses TRBV28 with TRBJ2-7, with 10 bases lining up with TRBD1. V dropped 7 bases and J dropped 2; count of bases not matched to a gene: 8. This CDR3 spans 15 amino acids. The germline V gene encodes CDR1 MDHEN and CDR2 SYDVKM. This CDR3 is CASKDRGQRTYEQYF. CDR3 in DNA: TGTGCCAGCAAAGACAGGGGGCAAAGAACCTACGAGCAGTACTTC.